The TCR beta chain described here comes from a study of post-analysis software for immune sequencing data. V was pared by 4 bases and J by 3 bases, with 13 bases between. This CDR3 is 14 amino acids long. The V gene's germline CDR1 is SEHNR and CDR2 FQNEAQ (reference sequence). General study results and limits: Among five TRBV segments more frequent in patients than controls were TRBV5-6, TRBV5-1 and TRBV20-1. Significantly lower normalized Chao1 diversity was found in patients with multiple sclerosis relative to controls.

Sequencing libraries made from TCR beta cDNA carried unique molecular identifiers. Input populations of about 1 to 11 million T cells gave rise to approximately 480,000 cDNA molecules. MiXCR, run by TCRdb on the PCR reads, gives a single entry per CDR3 protein. Among roughly 800,000 distinct CDR3 sequences, about half were seen once, and the ten largest hold 4.9%. On this clonotype: The antigen is not known.

J is TRBJ2-7 and V is TRBV7-9; tentative D call: TRBD1 (6 bases). Sequencing used blood. This TCR was recovered from a girl aged 5-17 years with multiple sclerosis. CDR3 amino acids: CASSSKYRVYEQYF. The DNA of the CDR3 is TGTGCCAGCAGCTCAAAATACAGGGTCTACGAGCAGTACTTC.